This T cell receptor beta chain was observed in a study of T cell responses to AZD1222 COVID-19 vaccine. In regard to this clone: The antigen remains unidentified.

V was trimmed by 6 bases and J by 0 bases, leaving 11 bases between them. Germline-derived CDR1 and CDR2 are SNHLY and FYNNEI. This CDR3 is 14 amino acids long. Overall study findings and caveats: Vaccine-related CD4 TCRs covered spike, predominating at 160-218 and 743-854. Seropositive at baseline were only five or six AZD1222 recipients.

Libraries were prepared by immunoSEQ multiplex PCR; TCRdb keeps only in-frame clonotypes and omits some of them. The repertoire holds over 140,000 clones, with 80% to 95% as singletons. This sample comprised peripheral blood, obtained 28 days after the second AZD1222 dose. The TCR comes from an adult who received the AZD1222 COVID-19 vaccine. The V and J genes are TRBV2 and TRBJ1-1; D ambiguous. CDR3 sequence (DNA): TGTGCCAGCAGGGAGACAAGTCTGAACACTGAAGCTTTCTTT. It encodes CASRETSLNTEAFF.